This T cell receptor beta chain originates from a study of blood T cell repertoires in COVID-19. Repertoires were generated with immunoSEQ multiplex PCR, while TCRdb's copy carries only in-frame clones and drops some. The repertoire has 250,000 to 350,000 clones, approximately 86% of them found once; the top ten carry 2% to 2.5%. CDR1 GTSNPN and CDR2 SVGIG come from the germline V gene (reference sequence). The CDR3 contains 12 residues. V gave up 1 base and J gave up 6 bases; unmatched junction bases: 2. The specimen sequenced was peripheral blood. The genes are TRBV30 and TRBJ2-7; TRBD1 matches 8 bases. The source is a woman in her thirties who had recovered from COVID-19. The CDR3: CAWSDRGTEQYF. The CDR3 bases are TGTGCCTGGAGTGACAGGGGGACCGAGCAGTACTTC.